This T cell receptor (beta chain) was identified during a study of blood T cell repertoires in COVID-19. The CDR3 runs to 14 residues. Trimming cost V 6 bases and J 1 base, with 12 bases left between them. Germline CDR1 is SGHRS and CDR2 is YFSETQ. Patients from Seattle were sampled longitudinally, starting during active infection. Authors' data handling: Amplification of reference gene primers was used by the study to estimate nucleated cell counts. The table came from immunoSEQ multiplex PCR; TCRdb's copy has only in-frame clones and leaves some out. D and trimming come from the DNA, and the V and J calls and clone size come from that table. The data hold fewer than 90,000 clones, with about 83% observed a single time.

The rearrangement uses TRBV5-1 and TRBJ2-3; perhaps TRBD2 as D (5 bases). This TCR came from a man aged 65 to 85 with COVID-19, enrolled during active disease. Sequences were obtained from peripheral blood. The CDR3 region is CASNEGTGTDTQYF. Here the CDR3 DNA reads TGCGCCAGCAACGAGGGCACCGGCACAGATACGCAGTATTTT.